These 32 T cell receptor beta chains came from one sample sequenced in a study of Ad26.COV2.S vaccination and SARS-CoV-2 variants. Profiled with immunoSEQ multiplex PCR; TCRdb holds only in-frame clones, not every one. Seen here are around 350,000 clones, about 91% observed once, and the top ten hold about 3.9%. Specimen: peripheral blood, collected after recovery from COVID-19. The origin of the receptors is a human donor who had recovered from COVID-19.

This chain connects TRBV6-5 to TRBJ1-1; tentative D call: TRBD1 (6 bases). Germline-derived CDR1 and CDR2 are MNHEY and SVGAGI. Trimming removed 6 bases from V and 3 bases from J, with 17 bases in between. This CDR3 is 15 amino acids long. CDR3 region: CASRTWGREDTEAFF. The CDR3 coding sequence is TGTGCCAGCAGGACGTGGGGGCGAGAGGACACTGAAGCTTTCTTT.

CDR3 sequence (DNA): TGCGTGATGTTAGCGGGGGGTCCTAGCACAGATACGCAGTATTTT. Its translation: CVMLAGGPSTDTQYF. The V call is TRBV29-1, the J call TRBJ2-3, with TRBD2 matching over 10 bases. This CDR3 has 15 amino acids. From germline, CDR1 is SQVTM and CDR2 ANQGSEA.

The V call is TRBV4-2, the J call TRBJ2-1; tentatively, D is TRBD1 (5 bases). The germline gives CDR1 LGHNA, CDR2 YNFKEQ. CDR3 length equals 14 residues. With 0 bases removed from V and 4 bases from J, the gap between germline ends came to 7 bases. In DNA, the CDR3 is TGTGCCAGCAGCCAAGAGGACACGTACAATGAGCAGTTCTTC. Translating gives CASSQEDTYNEQFF.

The chain joins TRBV9 to TRBJ1-5, with D perhaps TRBD1 (6 bases). V lost 3 bases, J lost 3 bases, and 7 bases lay in between. This CDR3 has 13 amino acids. Looked up from germline, CDR1 is SGDLS and CDR2 is YYNGEE. The DNA for the CDR3 is TGTGCCAGCAGCGCAGGGGACAATCAGCCCCAGCATTTT. Translation: CASSAGDNQPQHF.

The sample holds one count of this clone. The chain is built from TRBV6-5 and TRBJ2-1, with D maybe TRBD1 (5 bases). The CDR3 totals 14 residues. The V and J ends lost 2 bases and 4 bases respectively, with 9 bases between them. CDR1 is MNHEY and CDR2 is SVGAGI in the germline V gene. CDR3: CASSYTQGYNEQFF. The CDR3 bases are TGTGCCAGCAGTTACACTCAGGGATACAATGAGCAGTTCTTC.

The chain uses TRBV20-1 and TRBJ1-1; D unresolved. The CDR3 length is 11 residues. The germline V gene has CDR1 DFQATT and CDR2 SNEGSKA (reference sequence). Trimming took 6 bases from V and 7 from J, leaving 12 bases between them. The CDR3 here is CSADTVLEAFF. The CDR3 DNA is TGCAGTGCAGACACCGTACTTGAAGCTTTCTTT.

V is TRBV7-2 and J is TRBJ1-5; 12 nucleotides line up with TRBD1. This CDR3 is 15 amino acids long. Germline V gene sequence: CDR1 SGHTA, CDR2 FQGNSA. The trim removed 5 bases at V and 7 bases at J, leaving 6 bases unmatched. CDR3: CASSAGTGGGQPQHF. CDR3 nucleotide sequence: TGTGCCAGCAGCGCGGGGACAGGGGGCGGCCAGCCCCAGCATTTT.

The chain carries TRBV2 and TRBJ2-7; D may be TRBD1 (6 bases). This CDR3 has 13 amino acids. Germline values: CDR1 SNHLY, CDR2 FYNNEI. Trimming took 4 bases from V and 1 from J, leaving 8 bases between them. CDR3 sequence reads: CASSGGLSYEQYF. DNA of the CDR3: TGTGCCAGCAGTGGGGGGCTTTCCTACGAGCAGTACTTC.

This chain links TRBV12-5 with TRBJ2-7; 10 nucleotides line up with TRBD1. Trimming took 0 bases from V and 6 from J; bases not matched to a gene: 5. Germline V gene data show CDR1 as LGHNT and CDR2 as FRNRAP. This CDR3 is 15 amino acids long. DNA of the CDR3: TGTGCTAGTGGTTTGGTAGGGACAGGGGTACGCGAGCAGTACTTC. This sequence encodes CASGLVGTGVREQYF.

The chain carries TRBV5-4 and TRBJ2-2; 8 bases line up with TRBD2. The CDR3 is 15 residues long. The V segment lost 6 bases and the J segment 4 bases; nucleotides outside the gene matches: 8. The germline gives CDR1 SGHNT, CDR2 YYREEE (reference sequence). CDR3 protein: CASIPDGGGTGELFF. CDR3 nucleotides: TGTGCCAGCATCCCCGACGGGGGGGGCACCGGGGAGCTGTTTTTT.

V gene TRBV7-3 combines with J gene TRBJ2-3; 10 positions agree with TRBD2. This CDR3 spans 15 amino acids. The trim removed 5 bases at V and 0 bases at J, leaving 2 bases unmatched. Germline CDR1 SGHTA, CDR2 FQGTGA. The DNA of the CDR3 is TGTGCCAGCAGCATTAGCGGGGGGAGCACAGATACGCAGTATTTT. It specifies CASSISGGSTDTQYF.

The chain has TRBV7-9 and TRBJ1-2; possible D gene TRBD1, 6 bases. The CDR3 covers 13 residues. The V gene's germline CDR1 is SEHNR and CDR2 FQNEAQ (reference sequence). V lost 5 bases to trimming and J lost 8 bases, with 15 bases between them. The CDR3 sequence: CASSPQGNWGYTF. CDR3 DNA sequence: TGTGCCAGCAGCCCCCAGGGGAATTGGGGCTACACCTTC.

This clone is a singleton in its sample. This chain connects TRBV5-1 to TRBJ1-1; possibly TRBD1 for D (6 bases). The CDR3 sequence is 14 residues long. CDR1 and CDR2 from the germline V gene are SGHRS and YFSETQ. The V gene lost 3 bases and the J gene lost 1 base, with 10 bases spanning the gap. The CDR3 DNA reads as TGCGCCAGCAGCTCGGACAGAACGAACACTGAAGCTTTCTTT. Its protein product is CASSSDRTNTEAFF.

V gene TRBV6-5 combines with J gene TRBJ2-7, with 7 bases identical to TRBD1. J lost 6 bases, V lost 6 bases, and 8 bases had no gene match. The germline V gene encodes CDR1 MNHEY and CDR2 SVGAGI. The CDR3 loop spans 13 amino acids. CDR3 nucleotide sequence: TGTGCCAGCAGAATCGCACACAGGGGCGAGCAGTACTTC. Translated, it gives CASRIAHRGEQYF.

This sequence joins TRBV9 and TRBJ2-3, with D uncertain. The germline V gene has CDR1 SGDLS and CDR2 YYNGEE. The CDR3 runs 12 residues. Trimming pared 7 bases from V and 7 bases from J, leaving 13 bases between. The CDR3 DNA is TGTGCCAGCTCGTACGATGAGTATACGCAGTATTTT. Residues: CASSYDEYTQYF.

This chain joins TRBV27 and TRBJ1-1; a possible D gene is TRBD1 (5 bases). Deletions cut 2 bases from V and 5 bases from J, with 18 bases between. CDR3 length equals 16 residues. Germline V gene lookup returns CDR1 MNHEY and CDR2 SMNVEV (reference sequence). CDR3 protein: CASSLRFFGGLTEAFF. In DNA form, the CDR3 reads TGTGCCAGCAGTTTAAGGTTTTTCGGGGGTTTGACTGAAGCTTTCTTT.

V is TRBV15 and J is TRBJ2-1; 11 positions match TRBD1. The junction had 14 bases not matched to a gene; V was cut back by 10 bases and J by 9 bases. Germline loops: CDR1 LNHNV, CDR2 YYDKDF (reference sequence). This CDR3 is built from 15 residues. CDR3 residues: CAIRDLGQGDGEQFF. CDR3 in DNA: TGTGCCATCAGGGATTTGGGACAGGGGGATGGTGAGCAGTTCTTC.

The V and J genes are TRBV3-1 (or the pseudogene TRBV3-2) and TRBJ2-3, with 12 bases that match TRBD2. The CDR3 has 17 residues. Germline-derived CDR1 and CDR2 are LGHDT and YNNKEL (reference sequence). The J segment lost 2 bases and the V segment lost 5 bases, leaving 8 bases of the junction unmatched. In DNA form, the CDR3 reads TGTGCCAGCAGCAAAAAGACTAGCGGGGGCCCCACAGATACGCAGTATTTT. The encoded protein is CASSKKTSGGPTDTQYF.

The V call is TRBV3-1 (or the pseudogene TRBV3-2), the J call TRBJ1-4; D might be TRBD1 (6 bases). Germline V CDR1 and CDR2: LGHDT, YNNKEL (reference sequence). The CDR3 runs 16 residues. The germline V and J ends were trimmed by 1 base and 10 bases, with 19 bases remaining between them. As DNA, the CDR3 is TGTGCCAGCAGCCAAGGCATAAAGGGGGGCGGGGGAAAACTGTTTTTT. Translation gives CASSQGIKGGGGKLFF.

This clone has just a few counts. The chain combines TRBV6-5 with TRBJ1-2; TRBD1 aligns across 9 bases. The V and J ends lost 6 bases and 4 bases, in that order; junction bases with no gene match: 3. Germline V gene sequence: CDR1 MNHEY, CDR2 SVGAGI. There are 13 residues in the CDR3. The CDR3, as DNA: TGTGCCAGCAGCCGGACAGGGGCCTATGGCTACACCTTC. Translation: CASSRTGAYGYTF.

This chain uses TRBV7-8 with TRBJ1-2; a possible D gene is TRBD1 (6 bases). Germline CDR1 reads SGHVS; CDR2 reads FQNEAQ. Deletions cut 0 bases from V and 4 bases from J, with 9 bases between. CDR3 size: 14 residues. The CDR3 spells CASSLAGQSYGYTF. In nucleotides, the CDR3 is TGTGCCAGCAGCTTAGCAGGACAGTCCTATGGCTACACCTTC.

This chain links TRBV7-6 with TRBJ1-2; 9 bases match TRBD1. This CDR3 has 17 amino acids. The V gene's germline CDR1 is SGHVS and CDR2 FNYEAQ. The junction had 16 bases not matched to a gene; V was cut back by 2 bases and J by 9 bases. CDR3 bases: TGTGCCAGCAGCTTAAACCCTACAGGGGGCTTAGGAGGAAGCTACACCTTC. Protein sequence: CASSLNPTGGLGGSYTF.

This chain links TRBV6-1 with TRBJ2-7, with 8 bases fitting TRBD2. Germline V gene lookup returns CDR1 MNHNS and CDR2 SASEGT. The CDR3 is 12 residues long. The ends lost 11 bases at V and 0 bases at J; junction bases unmatched: 3. The CDR3 sequence is CACGGTSYEQYF. As DNA, the CDR3 is TGTGCCTGCGGGGGGACCTCCTACGAGCAGTACTTC.

V gene TRBV13 combines with J gene TRBJ1-2; D is unclear. The CDR3 loop spans 11 amino acids. Germline V CDR1 and CDR2: PRHDT, FYEKMQ (reference sequence). V dropped 2 bases and J dropped 8 bases, with 6 bases sitting between them. The CDR3 nucleotides are TGTGCCAGCAGCTTACGGGGAGGCTACACCTTC. Its protein is CASSLRGGYTF.

This chain joins TRBV7-2 and TRBJ2-7; D ambiguous. The germline gives CDR1 SGHTA, CDR2 FQGNSA. V dropped 3 bases and J dropped 4 bases, with 13 bases sitting between them. This CDR3 spans 14 amino acids. DNA of the CDR3: TGTGCCAGCAGCTTGGACCCGGCCCATTACGAGCAGTACTTC. As protein: CASSLDPAHYEQYF. The complete variable domain, with remaining parts taken from reference TRBV7-2 and TRBJ2-7, reads GAGVSQSPSNKVTEKGKDVELRCDPISGHTALYWYRQSLGQGLEFLIYFQGNSAPDKSGLPSDRFSAERTGGSVSTLTIQRTQQEDSAVYLCASSLDPAHYEQYFGPGTRLTVT.

V usage is TRBV3-1 (or the pseudogene TRBV3-2) and J usage is TRBJ2-1; 8 nucleotides match TRBD2. The CDR3 sequence is 15 residues long. Germline-derived CDR1 and CDR2 are LGHDT and YNNKEL (reference sequence). J lost 6 bases, V lost 4 bases, and 8 bases had no gene match. Written as DNA, the CDR3 is TGTGCCAGCAGCCCCGGACTAGCCGGGGCCAATGAGCAGTTCTTC. This gives the protein CASSPGLAGANEQFF.

This clone was counted a few times. This sequence joins TRBV28 and TRBJ2-7; D may be TRBD2 (6 bases). The CDR3 is 14 amino acids. Looked up from germline, CDR1 is MDHEN and CDR2 is SYDVKM. The germline V and J ends were trimmed by 5 bases and 3 bases, with 14 bases remaining between them. CDR3 loop: CASSVGQGGYEQYF. CDR3 sequence (DNA): TGTGCCAGCAGTGTCGGTCAGGGAGGCTACGAGCAGTACTTC. Full variable domain (remainder filled in from reference TRBV28 and TRBJ2-7): DVKVTQSSRYLVKRTGEKVFLECVQDMDHENMFWYRQDPGLGLRLIYFSYDVKMKEKGDIPEGYSVSREKKERFSLILESASTNQTSMYLCASSVGQGGYEQYFGPGTRLTVT.

This chain joins TRBV11-2 and TRBJ1-3; D might be TRBD1 (6 bases). V was clipped by 6 bases and J by 4 bases, with 19 bases between them. Germline V gene data show CDR1 as SGHAT and CDR2 as FQNNGV. CDR3 length: 16 amino acids. The CDR3 reads CASRRFGGQRGNTIYF. For the CDR3, the DNA is TGTGCCAGCAGGCGGTTTGGGGGGCAAAGAGGAAACACCATATATTTT.

With regard to this clone: Mismatch with germline at one junction end may stem from a read error. The rearrangement links TRBV28 to TRBJ2-1; D remains unclear. The germline V gene has CDR1 MDHEN and CDR2 SYDVKM. The CDR3 is made up of 12 amino acids. The CDR3 loop reads CASSSSHNEQFF. Here the CDR3 DNA reads TGTGCCAGCAGCTCCTCCCACAATGAGCAGTTCTTC.

This chain links TRBV7-6 with TRBJ2-2; maybe TRBD2 (6 bases). The CDR3 consists of 16 residues. Trimming took off 1 base at V and 4 bases at J, with 13 bases between the two ends. The germline CDR1 and CDR2 sequences are SGHVS and FNYEAQ. The DNA of the CDR3 is TGTGCCAGCAGCTTAGATCAGACTAGACGCACCGGGGAGCTGTTTTTT. Translating gives CASSLDQTRRTGELFF.

This clone turned up a few times. The chain recombines TRBV4-1 with TRBJ1-2; D is uncertain. This CDR3 has 12 residues. Trimming removed 1 base at V and 8 bases at J, with 8 bases between. Looked up from germline, CDR1 is MGHRA and CDR2 is YSYEKL. CDR3: CASSQADGGYTF. CDR3 nucleotide sequence: TGCGCCAGCAGCCAAGCTGACGGAGGCTACACCTTC.

The chain has TRBV11-3 and TRBJ2-1; D not resolved. Trimming took off 0 bases at V and 6 bases at J, with 15 bases between the two ends. This CDR3 spans 16 amino acids. Germline CDR1 and CDR2: SGHNT and YENEEA. The CDR3 nucleotides read TGTGCCAGCAGCTTAGATGTCCGGGCGAAGGGCAATGAGCAGTTCTTC. Amino acids: CASSLDVRAKGNEQFF.